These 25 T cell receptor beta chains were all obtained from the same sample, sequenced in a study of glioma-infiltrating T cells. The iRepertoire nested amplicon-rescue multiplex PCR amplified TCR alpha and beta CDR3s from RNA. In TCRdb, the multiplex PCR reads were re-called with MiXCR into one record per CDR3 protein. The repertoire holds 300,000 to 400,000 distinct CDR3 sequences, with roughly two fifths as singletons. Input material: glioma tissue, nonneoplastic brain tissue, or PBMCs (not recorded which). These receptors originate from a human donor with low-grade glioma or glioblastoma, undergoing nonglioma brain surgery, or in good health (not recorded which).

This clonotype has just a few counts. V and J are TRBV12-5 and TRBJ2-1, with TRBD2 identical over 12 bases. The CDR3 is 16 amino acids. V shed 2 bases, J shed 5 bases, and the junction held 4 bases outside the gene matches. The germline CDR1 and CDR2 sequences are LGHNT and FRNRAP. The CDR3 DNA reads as TGTGCTAGTGGTTTGTCGGGACTAGCGGGTAACAATGAGCAGTTCTTC. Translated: CASGLSGLAGNNEQFF. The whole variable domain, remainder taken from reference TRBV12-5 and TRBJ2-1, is DARVTQTPRHKVTEMGQEVTMRCQPILGHNTVFWYRQTMMQGLELLAYFRNRAPLDDSGMPKDRFSAEMPDATLATLKIQPSEPRDSAVYFCASGLSGLAGNNEQFFGPGTRLTVL.

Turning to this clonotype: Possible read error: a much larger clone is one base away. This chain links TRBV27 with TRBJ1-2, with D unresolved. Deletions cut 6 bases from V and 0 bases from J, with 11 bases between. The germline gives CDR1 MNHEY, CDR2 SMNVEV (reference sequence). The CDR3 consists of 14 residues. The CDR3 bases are TGTGCCAGCAGAGCCGAAAAAACTAACTATGGCTACACCTTC. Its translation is CASRAEKTNYGYTF.

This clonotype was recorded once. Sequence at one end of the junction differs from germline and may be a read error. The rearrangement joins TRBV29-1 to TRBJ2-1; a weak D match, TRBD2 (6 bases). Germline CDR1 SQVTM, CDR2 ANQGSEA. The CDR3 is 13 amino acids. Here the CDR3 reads CSGLAPSYNERFF. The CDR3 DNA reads TGCAGCGGTCTAGCGCCCTCCTACAATGAGCGGTTCTTC.

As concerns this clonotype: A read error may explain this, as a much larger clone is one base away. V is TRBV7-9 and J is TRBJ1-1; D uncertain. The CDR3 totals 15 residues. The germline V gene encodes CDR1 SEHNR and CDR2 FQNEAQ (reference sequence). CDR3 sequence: CASSLGAVADTEACF. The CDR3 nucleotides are TGTGCCAGCAGCTTAGGGGCAGTTGCTGACACTGAAGCTTGCTTT.

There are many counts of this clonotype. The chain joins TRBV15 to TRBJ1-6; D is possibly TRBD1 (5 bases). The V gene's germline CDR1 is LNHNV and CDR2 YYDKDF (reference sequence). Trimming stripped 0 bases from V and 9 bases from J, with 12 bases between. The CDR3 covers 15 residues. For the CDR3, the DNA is TGTGCCACCAGCAGAGATCAAGGGGAGGGTTCACCCCTCCACTTT. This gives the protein CATSRDQGEGSPLHF.

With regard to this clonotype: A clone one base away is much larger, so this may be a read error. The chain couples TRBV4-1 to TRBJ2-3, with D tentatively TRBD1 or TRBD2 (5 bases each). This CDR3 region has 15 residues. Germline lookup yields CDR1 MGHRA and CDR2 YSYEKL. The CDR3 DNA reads TGCCCCAGCAGCCAAGGGGAGAGGGAGACAGATACGCAGTATTTT. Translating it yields CPSSQGERETDTQYF.

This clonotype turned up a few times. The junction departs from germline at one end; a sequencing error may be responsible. As DNA, the CDR3 is TGTGCCACCAGTGATCATCAGACTGGGGTACAAGGGACCCAGTACTTC. It is translated as CATSDHQTGVQGTQYF. V and J are TRBV24-1 and TRBJ2-5; D is unresolved. There are 16 residues in the CDR3. Per the germline V gene, CDR1 is KGHDR and CDR2 is SFDVKD.

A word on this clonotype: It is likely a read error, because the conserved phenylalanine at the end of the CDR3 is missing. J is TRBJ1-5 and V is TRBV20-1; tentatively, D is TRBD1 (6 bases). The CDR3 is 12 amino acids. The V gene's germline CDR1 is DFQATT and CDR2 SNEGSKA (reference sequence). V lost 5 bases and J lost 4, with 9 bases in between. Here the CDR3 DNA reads TGCAGTGCTGGGGACAAAAATCAGCCCCAGCATTCT. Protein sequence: CSAGDKNQPQHS.

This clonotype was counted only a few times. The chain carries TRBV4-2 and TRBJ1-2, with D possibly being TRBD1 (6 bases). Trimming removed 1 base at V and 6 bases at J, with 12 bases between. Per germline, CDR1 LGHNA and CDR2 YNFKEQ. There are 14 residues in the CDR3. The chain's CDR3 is CASSQAGGGDGYTF. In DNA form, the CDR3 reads TGTGCCAGCAGCCAAGCCGGGGGCGGGGATGGCTACACCTTC.

DNA for the CDR3: TGTGCCAGCAGCCAAGTACTGGGTGCCGGTCGGCCCCAGCATTTT. This codes for CASSQVLGAGRPQHF. The chain carries TRBV4-2 and TRBJ1-5; D gene ambiguous. CDR1 and CDR2 from the germline V gene are LGHNA and YNFKEQ. V dropped 1 base and J dropped 9 bases, with 16 bases sitting between them. The CDR3 length is 15 residues.

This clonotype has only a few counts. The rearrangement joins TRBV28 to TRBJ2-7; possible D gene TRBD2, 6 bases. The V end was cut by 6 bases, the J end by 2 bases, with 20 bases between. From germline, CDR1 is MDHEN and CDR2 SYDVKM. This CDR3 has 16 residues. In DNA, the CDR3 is TGTGCCAGCAGCCCATCCCCCGGGGGAGGCGCCTACGAGCAGTACTTC. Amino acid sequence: CASSPSPGGGAYEQYF. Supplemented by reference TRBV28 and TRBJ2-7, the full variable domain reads DVKVTQSSRYLVKRTGEKVFLECVQDMDHENMFWYRQDPGLGLRLIYFSYDVKMKEKGDIPEGYSVSREKKERFSLILESASTNQTSMYLCASSPSPGGGAYEQYFGPGTRLTVT.

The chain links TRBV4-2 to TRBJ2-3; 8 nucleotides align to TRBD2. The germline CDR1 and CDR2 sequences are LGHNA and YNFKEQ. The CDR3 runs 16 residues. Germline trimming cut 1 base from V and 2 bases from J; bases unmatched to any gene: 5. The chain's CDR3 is CASSQGGLVYTDTQYF. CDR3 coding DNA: TGTGCCAGCAGCCAAGGGGGACTAGTTTACACAGATACGCAGTATTTT.

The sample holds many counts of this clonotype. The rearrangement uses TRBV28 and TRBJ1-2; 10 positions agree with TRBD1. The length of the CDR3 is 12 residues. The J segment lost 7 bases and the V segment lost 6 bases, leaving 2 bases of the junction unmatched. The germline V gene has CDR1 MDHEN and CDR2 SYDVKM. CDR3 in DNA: TGTGCCAGCAGGGGACAGGGGTTTGGCTACACCTTC. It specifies CASRGQGFGYTF.

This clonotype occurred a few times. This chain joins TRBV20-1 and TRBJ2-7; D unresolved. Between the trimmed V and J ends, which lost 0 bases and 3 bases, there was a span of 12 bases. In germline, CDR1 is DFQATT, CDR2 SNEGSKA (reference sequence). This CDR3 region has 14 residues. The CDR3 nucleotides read TGCAGTGCTAGAGATTCCGGTTCTTACTACGAGCAGTACTTC. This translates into CSARDSGSYYEQYF.

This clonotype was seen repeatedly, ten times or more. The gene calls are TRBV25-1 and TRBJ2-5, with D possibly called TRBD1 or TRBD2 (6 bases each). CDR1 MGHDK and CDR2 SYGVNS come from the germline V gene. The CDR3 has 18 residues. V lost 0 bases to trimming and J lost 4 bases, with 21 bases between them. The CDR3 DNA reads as TGTGCCAGCAGTGAATATTGGCAGGGGACTTCTGTGGTAGAGACCCAGTACTTC. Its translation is CASSEYWQGTSVVETQYF.

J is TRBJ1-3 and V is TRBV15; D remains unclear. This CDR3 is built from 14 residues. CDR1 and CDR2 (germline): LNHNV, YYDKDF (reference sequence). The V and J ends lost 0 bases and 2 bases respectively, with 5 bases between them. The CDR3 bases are TGTGCCACCAGCAGAGATGGGGCTGGAAACACCATATATTTT. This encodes CATSRDGAGNTIYF.

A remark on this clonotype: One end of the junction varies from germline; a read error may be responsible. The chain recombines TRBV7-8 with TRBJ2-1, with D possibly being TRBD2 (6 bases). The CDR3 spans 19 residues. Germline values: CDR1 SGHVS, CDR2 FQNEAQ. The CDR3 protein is CARSLAIFGGGEGYNEQFF. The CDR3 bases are TGTGCCAGAAGCTTAGCTATCTTTGGGGGAGGTGAGGGCTACAATGAGCAGTTCTTC.

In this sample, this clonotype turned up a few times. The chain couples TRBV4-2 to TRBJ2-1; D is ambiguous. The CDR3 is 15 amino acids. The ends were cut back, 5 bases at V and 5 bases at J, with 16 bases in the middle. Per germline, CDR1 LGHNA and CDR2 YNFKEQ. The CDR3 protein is CASSVVDFRDNEQFF. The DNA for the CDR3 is TGTGCCAGCAGCGTGGTTGATTTTAGAGACAATGAGCAGTTCTTC.

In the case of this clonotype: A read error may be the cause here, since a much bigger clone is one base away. The chain's CDR3 is CASRPPRGWSTEPFF. CDR3 in DNA: TGTGCCAGCAGGCCCCCCAGGGGTTGGAGCACTGAACCTTTCTTT. V usage is TRBV28 and J usage is TRBJ1-1; a weak D match, TRBD1 (6 bases). Germline-derived CDR1 and CDR2 are MDHEN and SYDVKM. The CDR3 contains 15 residues.

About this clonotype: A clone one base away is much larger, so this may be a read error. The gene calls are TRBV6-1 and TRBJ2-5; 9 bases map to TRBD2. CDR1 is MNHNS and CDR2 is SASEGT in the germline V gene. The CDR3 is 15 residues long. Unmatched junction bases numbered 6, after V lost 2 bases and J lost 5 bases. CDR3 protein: CASSENLAGDETQYF. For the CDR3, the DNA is TGTGCCAGCAGTGAAAATTTAGCGGGAGACGAGACCCAGTACTTC.

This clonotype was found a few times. The CDR3 spells CASSVRDKVTNTGELFF. The CDR3 nucleotides read TGTGCCAGTAGCGTAAGGGACAAGGTAACGAACACCGGGGAGCTGTTTTTT. The chain has TRBV19 and TRBJ2-2, with D possibly being TRBD1 (6 bases). The CDR3 runs 17 residues. With 6 bases removed from V and 0 bases from J, the gap between germline ends came to 17 bases. Germline assignment: CDR1 LNHDA and CDR2 SQIVND (reference sequence). Supplemented by reference TRBV19 and TRBJ2-2, the full variable domain reads DGGITQSPKYLFRKEGQNVTLSCEQNLNHDAMYWYRQDPGQGLRLIYYSQIVNDFQKGDIAEGYSVSREKKESFPLTVTSAQKNPTAFYLCASSVRDKVTNTGELFFGEGSRLTVL.

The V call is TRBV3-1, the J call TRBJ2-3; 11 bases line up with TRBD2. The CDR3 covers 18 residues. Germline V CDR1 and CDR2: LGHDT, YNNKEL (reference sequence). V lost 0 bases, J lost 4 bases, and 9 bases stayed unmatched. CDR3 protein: CASSQESELAGEADTQYF. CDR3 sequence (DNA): TGTGCCAGCAGCCAAGAGTCCGAACTAGCGGGAGAAGCAGATACGCAGTATTTT.

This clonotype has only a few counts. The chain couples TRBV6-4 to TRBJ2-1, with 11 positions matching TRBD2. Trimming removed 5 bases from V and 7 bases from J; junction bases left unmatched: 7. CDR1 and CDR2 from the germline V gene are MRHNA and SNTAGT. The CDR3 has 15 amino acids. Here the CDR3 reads CASSLTSGSTNEQFF. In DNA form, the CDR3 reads TGTGCCAGCAGTCTCACTAGCGGGAGTACGAATGAGCAGTTCTTC.

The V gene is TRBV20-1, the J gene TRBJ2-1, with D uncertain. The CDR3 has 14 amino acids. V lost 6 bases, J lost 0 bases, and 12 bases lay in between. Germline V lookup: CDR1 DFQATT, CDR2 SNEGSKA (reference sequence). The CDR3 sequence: CSAPPLSSYNEQFF. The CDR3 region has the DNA TGCAGTGCCCCTCCATTGAGCTCCTACAATGAGCAGTTCTTC.

The CDR3 loop reads CATSDPGTSGSTDTQYF. The CDR3 DNA sequence: TGTGCCACCAGTGATCCCGGGACTAGCGGGAGCACAGATACGCAGTATTTT. The V call is TRBV24-1, the J call TRBJ2-3; 12 positions agree with TRBD2. V was pared by 3 bases and J by 0 bases, with 3 bases of the junction left unmatched. Germline loops: CDR1 KGHDR, CDR2 SFDVKD. This CDR3 comprises 17 residues.